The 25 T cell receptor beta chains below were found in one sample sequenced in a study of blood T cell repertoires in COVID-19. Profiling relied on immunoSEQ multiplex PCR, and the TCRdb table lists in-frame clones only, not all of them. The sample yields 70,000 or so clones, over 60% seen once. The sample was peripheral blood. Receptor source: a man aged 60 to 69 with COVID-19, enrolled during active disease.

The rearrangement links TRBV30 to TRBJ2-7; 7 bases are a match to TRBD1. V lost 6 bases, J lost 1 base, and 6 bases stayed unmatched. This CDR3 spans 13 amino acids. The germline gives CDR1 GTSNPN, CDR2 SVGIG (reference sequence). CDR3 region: CACTTGNSYEQYF. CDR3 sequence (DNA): TGTGCCTGCACGACAGGGAATTCCTACGAGCAGTACTTC.

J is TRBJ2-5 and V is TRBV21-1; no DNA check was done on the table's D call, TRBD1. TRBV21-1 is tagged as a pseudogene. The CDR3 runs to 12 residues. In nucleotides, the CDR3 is TGTGCCAGAGGACAGGAACAAGAGACCCAGTACTTC. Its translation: CARGQEQETQYF.

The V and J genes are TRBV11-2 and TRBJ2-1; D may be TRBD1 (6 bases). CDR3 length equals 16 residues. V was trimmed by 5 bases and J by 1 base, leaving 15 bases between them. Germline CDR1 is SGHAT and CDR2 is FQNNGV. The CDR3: CASSPIRGPSYNEQFF. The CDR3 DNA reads TGTGCCAGCAGCCCAATCAGGGGTCCATCCTACAATGAGCAGTTCTTC.

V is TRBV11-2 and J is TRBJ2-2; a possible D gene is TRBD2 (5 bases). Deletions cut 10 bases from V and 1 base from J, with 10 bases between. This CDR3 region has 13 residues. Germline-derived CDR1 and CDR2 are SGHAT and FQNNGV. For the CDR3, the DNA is TGTGCCACCAGAAGCGGGAACACCGGGGAGCTGTTTTTT. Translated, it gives CATRSGNTGELFF.

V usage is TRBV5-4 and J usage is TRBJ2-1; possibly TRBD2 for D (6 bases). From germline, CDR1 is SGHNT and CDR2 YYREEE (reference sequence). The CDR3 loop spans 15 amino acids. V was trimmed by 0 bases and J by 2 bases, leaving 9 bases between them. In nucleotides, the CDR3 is TGTGCCAGCAGCTTGGCGCAGCGGGCCTACAATGAGCAGTTCTTC. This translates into CASSLAQRAYNEQFF.

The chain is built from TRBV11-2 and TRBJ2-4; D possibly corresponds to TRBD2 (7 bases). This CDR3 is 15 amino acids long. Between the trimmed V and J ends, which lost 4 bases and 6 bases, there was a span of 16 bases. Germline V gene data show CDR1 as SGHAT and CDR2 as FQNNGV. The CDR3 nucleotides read TGTGCCAGCAGCTACACCTGGGGGGGGCTAAACATTCAGTACTTC. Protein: CASSYTWGGLNIQYF.

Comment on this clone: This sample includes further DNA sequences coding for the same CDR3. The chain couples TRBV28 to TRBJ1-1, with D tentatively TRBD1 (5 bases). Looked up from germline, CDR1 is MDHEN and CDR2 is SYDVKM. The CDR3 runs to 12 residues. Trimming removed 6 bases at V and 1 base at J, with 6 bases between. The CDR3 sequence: CASRGGNTEAFF. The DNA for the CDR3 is TGTGCCAGCAGGGGGGGGAACACTGAAGCTTTCTTT.

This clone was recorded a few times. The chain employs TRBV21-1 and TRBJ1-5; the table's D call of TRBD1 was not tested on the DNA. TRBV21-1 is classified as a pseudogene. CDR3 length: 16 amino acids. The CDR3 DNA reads TGTGCCACCGGGACATTCTTACTTTATAGCAATCAGCCCCAGCATTTT. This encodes CATGTFLLYSNQPQHF.

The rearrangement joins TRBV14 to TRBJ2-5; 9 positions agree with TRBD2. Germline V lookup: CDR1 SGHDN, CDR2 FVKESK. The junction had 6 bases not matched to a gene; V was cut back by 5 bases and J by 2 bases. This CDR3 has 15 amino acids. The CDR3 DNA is TGTGCCAGCAGCAGAGGTAGCGGGGGACAAGAGACCCAGTACTTC. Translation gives CASSRGSGGQETQYF.

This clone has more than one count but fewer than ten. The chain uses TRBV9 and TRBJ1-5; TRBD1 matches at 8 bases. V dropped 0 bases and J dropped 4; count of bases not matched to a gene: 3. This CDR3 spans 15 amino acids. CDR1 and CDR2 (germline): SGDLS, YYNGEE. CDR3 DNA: TGTGCCAGCAGCGTAGGTGGACAGGGTAATCAGCCCCAGCATTTT. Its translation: CASSVGGQGNQPQHF.

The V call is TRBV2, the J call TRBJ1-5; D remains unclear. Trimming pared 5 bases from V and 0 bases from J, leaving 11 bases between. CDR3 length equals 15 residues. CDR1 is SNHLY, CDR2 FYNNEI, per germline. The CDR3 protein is CASSYGISSNQPQHF. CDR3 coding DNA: TGTGCCAGCAGTTACGGGATTTCTAGCAATCAGCCCCAGCATTTT.

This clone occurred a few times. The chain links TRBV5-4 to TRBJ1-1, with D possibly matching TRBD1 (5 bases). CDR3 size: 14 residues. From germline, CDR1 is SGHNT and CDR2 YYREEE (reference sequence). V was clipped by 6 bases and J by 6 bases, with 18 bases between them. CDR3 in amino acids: CASTERSAGPEAFF. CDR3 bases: TGTGCCAGCACCGAACGAAGTGCAGGGCCTGAAGCTTTCTTT.

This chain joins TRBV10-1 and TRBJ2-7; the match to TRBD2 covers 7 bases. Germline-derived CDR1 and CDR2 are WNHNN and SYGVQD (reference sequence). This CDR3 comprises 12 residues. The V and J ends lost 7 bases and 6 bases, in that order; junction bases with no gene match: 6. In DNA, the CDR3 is TGCGCCAGCAAACTAGCGCCTCTCGAGCAGTACTTC. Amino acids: CASKLAPLEQYF.

The CDR3 protein is CASSPFLEQYF. The DNA for the CDR3 is TGTGCCAGCAGTCCCTTCCTCGAGCAGTACTTC. The V and J genes are TRBV6-5 and TRBJ2-7; D remains unclear. Deletions cut 5 bases from V and 6 bases from J, with 8 bases between. Looked up from germline, CDR1 is MNHEY and CDR2 is SVGAGI. There are 11 residues in the CDR3.

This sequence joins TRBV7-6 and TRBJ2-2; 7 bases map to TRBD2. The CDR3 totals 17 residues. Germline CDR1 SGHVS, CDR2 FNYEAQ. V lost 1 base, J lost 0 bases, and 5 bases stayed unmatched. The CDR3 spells CASSLVGGTPNTGELFF. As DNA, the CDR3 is TGTGCCAGCAGCTTAGTGGGGGGGACTCCGAACACCGGGGAGCTGTTTTTT.

CDR3 residues: CASSRSGYQETQYF. CDR3 DNA: TGTGCCAGCAGTCGGAGCGGGTACCAAGAGACCCAGTACTTC. The V call is TRBV7-3, the J call TRBJ2-5; tentatively, D is TRBD2 (6 bases). V lost 6 bases to trimming and J lost 0 bases, with 11 bases between them. Per germline, CDR1 SGHTA and CDR2 FQGTGA. CDR3 size: 14 residues.

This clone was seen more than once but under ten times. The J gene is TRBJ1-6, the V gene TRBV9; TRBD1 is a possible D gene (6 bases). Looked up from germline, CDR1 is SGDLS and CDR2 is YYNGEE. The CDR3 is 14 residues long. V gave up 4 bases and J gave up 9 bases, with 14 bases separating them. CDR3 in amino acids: CASSRQASTSPLHF. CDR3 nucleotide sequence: TGTGCCAGCAGCCGACAGGCTTCGACTTCACCCCTCCACTTT. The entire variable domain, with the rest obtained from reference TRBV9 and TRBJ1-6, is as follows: DSGVTQTPKHLITATGQRVTLRCSPRSGDLSVYWYQQSLDQGLQFLIQYYNGEERAKGNILERFSAQQFPDLHSELNLSSLELGDSALYFCASSRQASTSPLHFGNGTRLTVT.

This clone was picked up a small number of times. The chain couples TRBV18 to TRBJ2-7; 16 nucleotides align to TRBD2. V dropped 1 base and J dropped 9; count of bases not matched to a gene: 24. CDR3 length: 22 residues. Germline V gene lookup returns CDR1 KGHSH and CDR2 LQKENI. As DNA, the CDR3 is TGTGCCAGCTCACCACGAATCTTGACTAGTCCGGGACTAGCGGGAGGGCCCGGTAGGCAGTACTTC. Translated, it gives CASSPRILTSPGLAGGPGRQYF.

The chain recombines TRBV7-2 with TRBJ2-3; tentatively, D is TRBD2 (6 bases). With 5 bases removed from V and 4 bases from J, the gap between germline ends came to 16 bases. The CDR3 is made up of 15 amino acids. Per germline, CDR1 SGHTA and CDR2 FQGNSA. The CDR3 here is CASSHRETAPDTQYF. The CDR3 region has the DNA TGTGCCAGCAGCCACCGGGAGACCGCCCCAGATACGCAGTATTTT.

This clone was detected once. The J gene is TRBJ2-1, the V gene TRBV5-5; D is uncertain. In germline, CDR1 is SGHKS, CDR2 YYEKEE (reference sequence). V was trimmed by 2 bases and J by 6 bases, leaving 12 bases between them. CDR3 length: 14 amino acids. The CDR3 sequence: CASSFTPQSNEQFF. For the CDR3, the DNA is TGTGCCAGCAGCTTTACGCCACAATCCAATGAGCAGTTCTTC.

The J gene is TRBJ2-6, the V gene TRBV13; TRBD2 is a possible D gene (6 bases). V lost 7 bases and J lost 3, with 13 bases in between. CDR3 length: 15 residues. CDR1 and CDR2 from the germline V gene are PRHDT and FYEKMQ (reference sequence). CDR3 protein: CASNLGGNGANVLTF. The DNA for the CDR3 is TGTGCCAGCAACCTTGGGGGGAATGGGGCCAACGTCCTGACTTTC. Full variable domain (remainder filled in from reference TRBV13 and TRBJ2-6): AAGVIQSPRHLIKEKRETATLKCYPIPRHDTVYWYQQGPGQDPQFLISFYEKMQSDKGSIPDRFSAQQFSDYHSELNMSSLELGDSALYFCASNLGGNGANVLTFGAGSRLTVL.

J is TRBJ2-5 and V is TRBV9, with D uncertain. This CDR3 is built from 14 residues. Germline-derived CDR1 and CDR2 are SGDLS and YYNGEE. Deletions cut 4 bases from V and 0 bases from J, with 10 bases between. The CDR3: CASSPGSYQETQYF. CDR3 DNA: TGTGCCAGCAGCCCCGGTAGCTACCAAGAGACCCAGTACTTC.

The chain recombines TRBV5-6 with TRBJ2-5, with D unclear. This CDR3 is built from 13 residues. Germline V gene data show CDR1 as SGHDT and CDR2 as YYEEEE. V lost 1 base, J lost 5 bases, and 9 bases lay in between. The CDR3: CASSLFSMETQYF. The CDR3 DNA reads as TGTGCCAGCAGCTTGTTTAGCATGGAGACCCAGTACTTC.

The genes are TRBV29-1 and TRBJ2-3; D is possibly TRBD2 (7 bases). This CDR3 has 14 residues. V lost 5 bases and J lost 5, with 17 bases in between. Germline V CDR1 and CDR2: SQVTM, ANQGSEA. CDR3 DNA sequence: TGCAGCGTTCCTCCGGGGGGCGCCGGAGATACGCAGTATTTT. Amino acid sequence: CSVPPGGAGDTQYF.

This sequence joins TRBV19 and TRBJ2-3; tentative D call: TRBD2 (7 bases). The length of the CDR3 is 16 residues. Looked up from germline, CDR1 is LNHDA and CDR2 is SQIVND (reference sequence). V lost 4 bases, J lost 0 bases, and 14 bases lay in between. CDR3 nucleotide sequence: TGTGCCAGTAGTAGACGGGGGGCCCCTAGCACAGATACGCAGTATTTT. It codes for CASSRRGAPSTDTQYF.